Sequencing of this TCR beta chain was carried out in a study of neoadjuvant anti-PD-1 for oral cavity cancer. Study-wide context: Non-progressing patients received a fourth nivolumab dose near day 43, then surgery on days 50-56. Study-level points and caveats: TCR analyses covered only a few patients per response group.

The CDR3 is 15 residues long. Per the germline V gene, CDR1 is SGHDT and CDR2 is YYEEEE. V was clipped by 5 bases and J by 4 bases, with 18 bases between them. In the case of this clone: Its specificity is not known.

TCRdb's table, derived via immunoSEQ multiplex PCR, lists solely in-frame clones and lacks some. This table has fewer than 35,000 clones, roughly 89% appearing once. Cohort: HPV-negative, locally advanced oral cavity squamous cell carcinoma patients. The clonotype was recovered from a person aged 35-79 years with oral cavity squamous cell carcinoma. The material was PBMCs, obtained before nivolumab (anti-PD-1) treatment. The genes are TRBV5-6 and TRBJ1-2, with D perhaps matching TRBD1 (5 bases). This CDR3 reads CASRGVAGISYGYTF. CDR3 nucleotide sequence: TGTGCCAGCAGGGGGGTAGCGGGGATCTCCTATGGCTACACCTTC.